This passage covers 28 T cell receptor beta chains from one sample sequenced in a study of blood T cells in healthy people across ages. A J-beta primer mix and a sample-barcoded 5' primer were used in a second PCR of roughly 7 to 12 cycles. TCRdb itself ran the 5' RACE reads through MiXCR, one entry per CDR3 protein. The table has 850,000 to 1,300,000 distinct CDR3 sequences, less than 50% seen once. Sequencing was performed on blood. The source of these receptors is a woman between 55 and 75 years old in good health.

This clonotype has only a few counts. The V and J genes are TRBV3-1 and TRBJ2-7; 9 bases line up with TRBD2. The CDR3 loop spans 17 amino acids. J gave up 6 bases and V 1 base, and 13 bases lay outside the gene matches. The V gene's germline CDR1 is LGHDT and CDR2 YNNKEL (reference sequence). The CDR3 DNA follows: TGTGCCAGCAGCCAAGTAAGACTAGCGGTGGCGCGGGGCGAGCAGTACTTC. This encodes CASSQVRLAVARGEQYF.

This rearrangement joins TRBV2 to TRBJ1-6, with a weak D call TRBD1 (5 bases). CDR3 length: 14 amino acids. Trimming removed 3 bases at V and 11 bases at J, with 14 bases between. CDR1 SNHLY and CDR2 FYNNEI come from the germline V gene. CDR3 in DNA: TGTGCCAGCAGTGAGGGACGGGGTAGTACACCCCTCCACTTT. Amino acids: CASSEGRGSTPLHF.

The CDR3 reads CAWSEVSGQYF. The CDR3 DNA reads as TGTGCCTGGAGTGAAGTTTCGGGGCAGTATTTT. The chain uses TRBV30 and TRBJ2-3, with D uncertain. The CDR3 spans 11 residues. The V gene lost 1 base and the J gene lost 11 bases, with 10 bases spanning the gap. Per germline, CDR1 GTSNPN and CDR2 SVGIG (reference sequence).

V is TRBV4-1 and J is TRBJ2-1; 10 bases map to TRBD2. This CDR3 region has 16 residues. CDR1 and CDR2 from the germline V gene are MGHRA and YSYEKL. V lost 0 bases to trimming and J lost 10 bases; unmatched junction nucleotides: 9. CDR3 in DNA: TGCGCCAGCAGCCAAGAGTTCGGGACTAGCGTGGGGGAGCAGTTCTTC. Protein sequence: CASSQEFGTSVGEQFF.

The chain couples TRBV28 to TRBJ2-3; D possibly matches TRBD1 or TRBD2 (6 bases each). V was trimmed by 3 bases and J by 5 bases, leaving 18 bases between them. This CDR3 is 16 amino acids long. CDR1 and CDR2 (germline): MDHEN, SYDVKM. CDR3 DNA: TGTGCCAGCAGTTTGTTCAAGTGGGGGGCCGGAGATACGCAGTATTTT. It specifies CASSLFKWGAGDTQYF.

The DNA of the CDR3 is TGTGCCAGCACTCTCGCCGACCTCCCCTACAATGAGCAGTTCTTC. Its translation: CASTLADLPYNEQFF. This chain joins TRBV6-1 and TRBJ2-1; unclear D gene. This CDR3 contains 15 residues. Germline-derived CDR1 and CDR2 are MNHNS and SASEGT. Trimming removed 7 bases from V and 2 bases from J, with 15 bases in between.

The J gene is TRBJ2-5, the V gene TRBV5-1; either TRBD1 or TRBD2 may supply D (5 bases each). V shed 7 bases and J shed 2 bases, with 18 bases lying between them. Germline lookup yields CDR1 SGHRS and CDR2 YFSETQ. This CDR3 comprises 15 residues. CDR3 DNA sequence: TGCGCCAGCTCCCCCGTGAGGGGTTCTCAAGAGACCCAGTACTTC. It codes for CASSPVRGSQETQYF.

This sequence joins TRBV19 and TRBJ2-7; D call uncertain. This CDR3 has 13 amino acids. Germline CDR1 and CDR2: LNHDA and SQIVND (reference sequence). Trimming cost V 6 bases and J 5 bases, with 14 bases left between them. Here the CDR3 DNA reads TGTGCCAGTAGGGAGAGAGTCTACGACGAGCAGTACTTC. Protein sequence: CASRERVYDEQYF.

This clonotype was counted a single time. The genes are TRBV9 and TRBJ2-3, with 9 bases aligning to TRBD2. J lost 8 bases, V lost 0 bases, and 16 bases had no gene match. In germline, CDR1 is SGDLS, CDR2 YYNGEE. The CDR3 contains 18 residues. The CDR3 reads CASSVAQGVAGVGGTQYF. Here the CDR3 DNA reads TGTGCCAGCAGCGTAGCCCAAGGGGTAGCGGGAGTAGGGGGTACGCAGTATTTT.

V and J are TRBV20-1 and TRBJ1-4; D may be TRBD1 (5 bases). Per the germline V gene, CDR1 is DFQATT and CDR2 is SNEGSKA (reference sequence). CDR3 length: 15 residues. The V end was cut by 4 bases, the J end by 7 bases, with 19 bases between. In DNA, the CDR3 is TGCAGTGCTAACCCGGTGGACAATGAATCTGAAAAACTGTTTTTT. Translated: CSANPVDNESEKLFF.

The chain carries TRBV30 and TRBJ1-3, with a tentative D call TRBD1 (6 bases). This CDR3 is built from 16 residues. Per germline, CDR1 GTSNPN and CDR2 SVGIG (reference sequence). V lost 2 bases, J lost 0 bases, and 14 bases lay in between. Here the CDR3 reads CAWSPQGGSSGNTIYF. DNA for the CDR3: TGTGCCTGGAGTCCTCAAGGGGGAAGCTCTGGAAACACCATATATTTT. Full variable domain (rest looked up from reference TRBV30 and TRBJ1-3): SQTIHQWPATLVQPVGSPLSLECTVEGTSNPNLYWYRQAAGRGLQLLFYSVGIGQISSEVPQNLSASRPQDRQFILSSKKLLLSDSGFYLCAWSPQGGSSGNTIYFGEGSWLTVV.

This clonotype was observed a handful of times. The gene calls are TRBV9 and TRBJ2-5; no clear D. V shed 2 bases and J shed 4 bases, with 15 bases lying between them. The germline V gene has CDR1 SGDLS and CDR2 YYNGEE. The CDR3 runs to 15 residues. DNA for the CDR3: TGTGCCAGCAGCGTCACCGAATCTAGGTCAGAGACCCAGTACTTC. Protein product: CASSVTESRSETQYF.

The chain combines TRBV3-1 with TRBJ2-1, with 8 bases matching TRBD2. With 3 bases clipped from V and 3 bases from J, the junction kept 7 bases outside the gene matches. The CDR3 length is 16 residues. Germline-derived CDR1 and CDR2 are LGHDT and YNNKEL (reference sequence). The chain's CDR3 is CASSHLAGRNYNEQFF. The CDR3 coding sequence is TGTGCCAGCAGCCACCTAGCGGGCCGTAACTACAATGAGCAGTTCTTC.

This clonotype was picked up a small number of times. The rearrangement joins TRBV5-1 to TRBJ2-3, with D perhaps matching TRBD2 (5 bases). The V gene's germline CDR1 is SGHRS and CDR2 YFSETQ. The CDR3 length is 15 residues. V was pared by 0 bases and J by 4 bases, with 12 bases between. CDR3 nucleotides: TGCGCCAGCAGCTTGGGCCCTGAGGGCCCAGATACGCAGTATTTT. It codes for CASSLGPEGPDTQYF.

CDR3 sequence: CASSPTSVFTQYF. CDR3 sequence (DNA): TGTGCCAGCAGCCCAACTAGCGTGTTCACGCAGTATTTT. The rearrangement uses TRBV7-8 and TRBJ2-3, with 7 bases that match TRBD2. After removal of 5 bases from V and 9 bases from J, the junction contained 8 bases not matched to a gene. Germline V lookup: CDR1 SGHVS, CDR2 FQNEAQ. The length of the CDR3 is 13 residues.

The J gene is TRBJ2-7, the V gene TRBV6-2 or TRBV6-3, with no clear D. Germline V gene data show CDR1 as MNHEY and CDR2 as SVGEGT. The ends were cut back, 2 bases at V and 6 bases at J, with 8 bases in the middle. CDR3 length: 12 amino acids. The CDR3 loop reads CASSYGVSEQYF. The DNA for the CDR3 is TGTGCCAGCAGTTACGGGGTTTCCGAGCAGTACTTC.

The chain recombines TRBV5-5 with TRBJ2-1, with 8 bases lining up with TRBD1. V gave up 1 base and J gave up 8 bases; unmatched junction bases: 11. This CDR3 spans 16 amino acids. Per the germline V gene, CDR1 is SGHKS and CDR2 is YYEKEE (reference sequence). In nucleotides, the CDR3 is TGTGCCAGCAGCTTGTGGGGCCGTCAGGGGGCGGATGAGCAGTTCTTC. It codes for CASSLWGRQGADEQFF. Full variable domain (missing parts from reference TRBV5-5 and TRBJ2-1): DAGVTQSPTHLIKTRGQQVTLRCSPISGHKSVSWYQQVLGQGPQFIFQYYEKEERGRGNFPDRFSARQFPNYSSELNVNALLLGDSALYLCASSLWGRQGADEQFFGPGTRLTVL.

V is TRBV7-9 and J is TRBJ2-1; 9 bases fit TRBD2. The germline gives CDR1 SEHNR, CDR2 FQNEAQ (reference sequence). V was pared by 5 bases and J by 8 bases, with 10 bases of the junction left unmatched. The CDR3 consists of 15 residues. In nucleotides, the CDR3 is TGTGCCAGCAGCCAAGCGGGAGGCCCCATCGATGAGCAGTTCTTC. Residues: CASSQAGGPIDEQFF.

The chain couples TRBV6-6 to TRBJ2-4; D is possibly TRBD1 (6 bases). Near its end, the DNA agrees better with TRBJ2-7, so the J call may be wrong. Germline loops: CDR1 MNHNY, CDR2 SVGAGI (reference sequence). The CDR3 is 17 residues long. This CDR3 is CASSPPEPRQDTYEQYF. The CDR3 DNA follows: TGTGCCAGCAGTCCCCCCGAGCCCAGACAGGATACCTACGAGCAGTACTTC.

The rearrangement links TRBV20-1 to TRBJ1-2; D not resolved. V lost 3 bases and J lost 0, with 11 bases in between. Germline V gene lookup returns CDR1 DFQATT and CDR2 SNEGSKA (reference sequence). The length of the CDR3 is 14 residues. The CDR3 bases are TGCAGTGCTAGTGAAGCAGCGGCTAACTATGGCTACACCTTC. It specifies CSASEAAANYGYTF.

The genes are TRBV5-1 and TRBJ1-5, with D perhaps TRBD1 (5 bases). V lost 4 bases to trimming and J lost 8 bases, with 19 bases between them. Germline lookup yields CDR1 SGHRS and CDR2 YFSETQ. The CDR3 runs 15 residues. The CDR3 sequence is CASSPRGTGAEPQHF. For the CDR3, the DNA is TGCGCCAGCAGCCCGAGGGGAACCGGGGCCGAGCCCCAGCATTTT.

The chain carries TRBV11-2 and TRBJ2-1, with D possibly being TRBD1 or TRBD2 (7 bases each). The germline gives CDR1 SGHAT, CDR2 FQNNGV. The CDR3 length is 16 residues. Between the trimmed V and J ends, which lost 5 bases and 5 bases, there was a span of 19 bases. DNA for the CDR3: TGTGCCAGCAGCAAAATAAGGGGAGGGACAGACAATGAGCAGTTCTTC. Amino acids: CASSKIRGGTDNEQFF.

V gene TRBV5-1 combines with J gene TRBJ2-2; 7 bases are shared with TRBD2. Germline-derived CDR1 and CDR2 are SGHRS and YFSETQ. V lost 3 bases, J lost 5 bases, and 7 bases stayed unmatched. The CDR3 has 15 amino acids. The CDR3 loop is CASSSGLGETGELFF. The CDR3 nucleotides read TGCGCCAGCAGCTCCGGACTAGGGGAGACCGGGGAGCTGTTTTTT.

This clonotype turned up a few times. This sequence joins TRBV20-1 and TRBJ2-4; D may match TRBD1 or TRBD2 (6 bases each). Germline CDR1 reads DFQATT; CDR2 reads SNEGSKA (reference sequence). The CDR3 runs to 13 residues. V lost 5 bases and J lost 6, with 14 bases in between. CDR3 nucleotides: TGCAGTGCTGATCGACAGGAGGGAAACATTCAGTACTTC. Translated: CSADRQEGNIQYF.

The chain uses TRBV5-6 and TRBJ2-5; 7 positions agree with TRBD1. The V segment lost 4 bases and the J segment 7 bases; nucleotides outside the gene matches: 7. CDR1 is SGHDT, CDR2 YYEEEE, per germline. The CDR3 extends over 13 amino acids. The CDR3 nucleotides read TGTGCCAGCAGCCTAGACAGGGACGGGACCCAGTACTTC. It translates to CASSLDRDGTQYF.

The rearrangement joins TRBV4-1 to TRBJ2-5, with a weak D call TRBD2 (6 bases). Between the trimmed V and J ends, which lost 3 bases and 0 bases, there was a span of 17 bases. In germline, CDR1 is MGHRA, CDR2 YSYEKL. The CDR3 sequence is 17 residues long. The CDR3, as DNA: TGCGCCAGCAGCCACCGAGGACGGGGGAACTACCAAGAGACCCAGTACTTC. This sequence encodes CASSHRGRGNYQETQYF.

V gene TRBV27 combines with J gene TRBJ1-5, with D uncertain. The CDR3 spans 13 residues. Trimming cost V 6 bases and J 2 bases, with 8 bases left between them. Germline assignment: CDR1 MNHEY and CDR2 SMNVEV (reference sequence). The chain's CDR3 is CASSREGNQPQHF. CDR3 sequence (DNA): TGTGCCAGCAGCCGGGAGGGCAATCAGCCCCAGCATTTT.

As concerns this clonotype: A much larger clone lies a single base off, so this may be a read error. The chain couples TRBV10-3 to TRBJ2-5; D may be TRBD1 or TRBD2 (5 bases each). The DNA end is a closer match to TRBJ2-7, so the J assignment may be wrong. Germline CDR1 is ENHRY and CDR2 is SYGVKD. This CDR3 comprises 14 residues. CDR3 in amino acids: CAISEWGNSYEQYF. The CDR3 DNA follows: TGTGCCATCAGTGAGTGGGGGAACTCCTACGAGCAGTACTTC.